Sequencing of this T cell receptor (beta chain) was carried out in a study of monozygotic twins with cystic fibrosis. Study-wide results and caveats: Clonality was generally low (median approximately 0.0095), higher in the most severe patients. Monozygotic CF twin pairs shared significantly more nucleotide-identical clonotypes than unrelated CF individuals did.

Profiled with immunoSEQ multiplex PCR; TCRdb holds only in-frame clones, not every one. The table shows about 15,000 clones, with roughly 96% occurring only once. Remarks on this clone: The antigen is undetermined.

The CDR3 covers 14 residues. J gave up 7 bases and V 5 bases, and 7 bases lay outside the gene matches. CDR1 and CDR2 from the germline V gene are SGHTA and FQGNSA. The rearrangement joins TRBV7-2 to TRBJ2-1; 8 nucleotides agree with TRBD2. Input material: blood. The source is a girl between 2 and 10 years old with cystic fibrosis. CDR3 in DNA: TGTGCCAGCAGCCTCACGGGGGGGCGGAATGAGCAGTTCTTC. This gives the protein CASSLTGGRNEQFF.